Presented here are 4 T cell receptor beta chains from one specimen sequenced in a study of blood T cell repertoires in COVID-19. Assay used: immunoSEQ multiplex PCR; TCRdb lists only in-frame clones, some missing. The table lists approximately 260,000 clones, roughly 90% of them singletons, with 2.1% in the top ten. Material for sequencing was peripheral blood. These receptors originate from a middle-aged woman who had recovered from COVID-19.

The CDR3 sequence: CASSQERAEGLYEQYF. The CDR3 coding sequence is TGTGCCAGCAGCCAAGAGCGGGCGGAGGGGCTATACGAGCAGTACTTC. The chain uses TRBV3-1 (or the pseudogene TRBV3-2) and TRBJ2-7, with D possibly TRBD2 on 6 matching bases. The V gene lost 0 bases and the J gene lost 4 bases, with 16 bases spanning the gap. The CDR3 extends over 16 amino acids. Germline values: CDR1 LGHDT, CDR2 YNNKEL (reference sequence).

The chain uses TRBV28 and TRBJ2-3, with 8 bases identical to TRBD1. Trimming cost V 7 bases and J 1 base; bases outside gene matches: 7. CDR1 is MDHEN and CDR2 is SYDVKM in the germline V gene. The CDR3 totals 15 residues. CDR3 DNA: TGTGCCAGCACCCCGACAGGGGATGGCACAGATACGCAGTATTTT. Translating gives CASTPTGDGTDTQYF.

The rearrangement links TRBV11-3 to TRBJ2-5, with D perhaps TRBD2 (5 bases). Trimming took 0 bases from V and 5 from J, leaving 13 bases between them. The CDR3 is 15 residues long. From germline, CDR1 is SGHNT and CDR2 YENEEA. The CDR3 DNA reads as TGTGCCAGCAGCTTAGACGGGGTTGCCGAGGAGACCCAGTACTTC. Protein sequence: CASSLDGVAEETQYF.

This clone showed up just once. V usage is TRBV9 and J usage is TRBJ2-3; 14 bases agree with TRBD2. With 4 bases clipped from V and 5 bases from J, the junction kept 9 bases outside the gene matches. Germline assignment: CDR1 SGDLS and CDR2 YYNGEE. The CDR3 consists of 17 residues. The CDR3 protein is CASSHGLAGGRIDTQYF. The CDR3 nucleotides read TGTGCCAGCAGCCACGGACTAGCGGGGGGCCGGATAGATACGCAGTATTTT.